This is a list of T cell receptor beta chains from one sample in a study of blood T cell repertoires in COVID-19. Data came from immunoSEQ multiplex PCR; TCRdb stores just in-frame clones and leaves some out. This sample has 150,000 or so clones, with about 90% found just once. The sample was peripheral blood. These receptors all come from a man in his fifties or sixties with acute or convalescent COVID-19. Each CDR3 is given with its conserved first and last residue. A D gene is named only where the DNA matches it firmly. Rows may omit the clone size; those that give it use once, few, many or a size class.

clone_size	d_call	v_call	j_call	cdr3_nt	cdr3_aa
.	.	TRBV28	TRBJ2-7	TGTGCCAGCGGCCTCGACTCGAGGGGGAACGAGCAGTACTTC	CASGLDSRGNEQYF
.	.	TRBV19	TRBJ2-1	TGTGCCAGTAGTATGAGAGTGGGCGGGGCCGGATCTGAGCAGTTCTTC	CASSMRVGGAGSEQFF
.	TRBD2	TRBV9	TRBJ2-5	TGTGCCAGCAGCGTAGGACAGCGGGGGTGGGAGACCCAGTACTTC	CASSVGQRGWETQYF
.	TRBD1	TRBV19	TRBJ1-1	TGTGCCAGTAGTCCGCGTACCGGGACAGGGGGCACTGAAGCTTTCTTT	CASSPRTGTGGTEAFF
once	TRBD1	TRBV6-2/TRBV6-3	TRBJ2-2	TGTGCCAGCAGTTCAAAAGACAGGGGGCGGGGCACCGGGGAGCTGTTTTTT	CASSSKDRGRGTGELFF
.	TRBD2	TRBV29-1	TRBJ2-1	TGCAGCGGGGGACTAGCGGGAGCCAATGAGCAGTTCTTC	CSGGLAGANEQFF
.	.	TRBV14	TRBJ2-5	TGTGCCAGCAGCCACCGGAGGGGATGGTGGAACCAAGAGACCCAGTACTTC	CASSHRRGWWNQETQYF
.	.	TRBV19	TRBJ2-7	TGTGCCAGTAGTATATGGGCTCGCGGGAACCACGAGCAGTACTTC	CASSIWARGNHEQYF
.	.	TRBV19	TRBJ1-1	TGTGCCAGTAGTATAAACATGAACACTGAAGCTTTCTTT	CASSINMNTEAFF
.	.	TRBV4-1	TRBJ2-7	TGCGCCAGCAGCCAGGCGGAGACCTACGAGCAGTACTTC	CASSQAETYEQYF
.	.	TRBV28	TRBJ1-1	TGTGCCAGCAGTTCGCCTGGGGGGACGAACACTGAAGCTTTCTTT	CASSSPGGTNTEAFF
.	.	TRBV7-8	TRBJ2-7	TGTGCCAGCAGCTTAGAAGGCAGGTGGGCCGAGCAGTACTTC	CASSLEGRWAEQYF
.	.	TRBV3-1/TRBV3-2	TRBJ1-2	TGTGCCAGCACCCCCGAGGCCCAGGGAAAGTATGGCTACACCTTC	CASTPEAQGKYGYTF
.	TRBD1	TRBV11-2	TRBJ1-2	TGTGCCAGCAGCACCTTAGGACAGGGCTATGGCTACACCTTC	CASSTLGQGYGYTF
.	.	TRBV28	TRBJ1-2	TGTGCCAGCAGTTTGGCGGGTTTCTATGGCTACACCTTC	CASSLAGFYGYTF
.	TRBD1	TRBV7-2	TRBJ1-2	TGTGCCAGCAGCTTTAATAGGGACAGGGTTAGTGGCTACACCTTC	CASSFNRDRVSGYTF
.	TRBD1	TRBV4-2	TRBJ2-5	TGTGCCAGCAGCCTGTGGGCGACAGGGGGCGCTGGGAAAGAGACCCAGTACTTC	CASSLWATGGAGKETQYF
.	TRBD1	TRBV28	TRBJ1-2	TGTGCCAGCAGTGCCTGGACAGGAAAAAACTATGGCTACACCTTC	CASSAWTGKNYGYTF
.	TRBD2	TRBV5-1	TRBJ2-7	TGCGCCAGCAGCTTGGGTCATACGGGAGGGCCCCACGAGCAGTACTTC	CASSLGHTGGPHEQYF
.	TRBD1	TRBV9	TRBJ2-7	TGTGCCAGCAGCGGTCCGGGACAGGGGAGCGAGCAGTACTTC	CASSGPGQGSEQYF
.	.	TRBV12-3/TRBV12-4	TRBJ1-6	TGTGCCAGCCGGCGACGGGATTCACCCCTCCACTTT	CASRRRDSPLHF
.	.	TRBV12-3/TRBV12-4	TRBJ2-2	TGTGCCAGCAGTCTCCCCGGGGAGCTGTTTTTT	CASSLPGELFF
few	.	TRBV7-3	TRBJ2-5	TGTGCCAGCAGCATATCAGGGGAAGGGGAGACCCAGTACTTC	CASSISGEGETQYF
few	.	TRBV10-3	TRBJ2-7	TGTGCCATCAGTGCAGGCTACGAGCAGTACTTC	CAISAGYEQYF
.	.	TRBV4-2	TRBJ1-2	TGTGCCAGCAGCCAAGATCCCGGACAGTACTATGGCTACACCTTC	CASSQDPGQYYGYTF
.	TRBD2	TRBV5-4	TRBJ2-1	TGTGCCAGCAGCCGGACTAGCGGGATGGGCAATGAGCAGTTCTTC	CASSRTSGMGNEQFF
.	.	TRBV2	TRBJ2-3	TGTGCCAGCAGTCGAGATACGCAGTATTTT	CASSRDTQYF
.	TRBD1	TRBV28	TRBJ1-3	TGTGCCAGCAGTTCCCAGGGGGCTTGGGGAAACACCATATATTTT	CASSSQGAWGNTIYF
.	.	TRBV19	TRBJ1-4	TGTGCCAGTAGTAGATTGGGGAGGTCAACTAATGAAAAACTGTTTTTT	CASSRLGRSTNEKLFF